This T cell receptor beta chain was identified during a study of monozygotic twins with inflammatory bowel disease. Germline V gene sequence: CDR1 GTSNPN, CDR2 SVGIG (reference sequence). The CDR3 consists of 16 residues. TCR libraries each used approximately 3,200 ng of total RNA. Eight separate reactions per sample yielded the cDNA. TCRdb reanalyzed the 5' RACE reads, giving one entry per CDR3 protein sequence and no DNA. The repertoire table contains around 400,000 distinct CDR3 sequences. Points on this clonotype: Its antigen is as yet unknown.

Study findings and constraints: Healthy co-twins, by inverse Simpson, had higher TCRbeta diversity than their siblings with IBD.

Sequenced input: blood. This TCR was recovered from a human donor with ulcerative colitis or Crohn's disease, or a healthy co-twin of an affected twin (not recorded which). V is TRBV30 and J is TRBJ2-2. This CDR3 is CAWSEGRLANTGELFF.